Shown below are 23 T cell receptor beta chains from a single sample sequenced in a study of T cell repertoires in cytomegalovirus infection. Each CDR3 protein is one row after TCRdb ran MiXCR on the reads. The sample lists 300,000 to 400,000 distinct CDR3 sequences; under 35% were seen once. Which antigens these TCRs recognize remains unknown. This sample comprised cultured PBMCs, obtained from culture after CMV antigen stimulation. Every receptor here comes from a human donor in good health (CMV status not recorded). Some clones in this sample may be carry-over from other donors' samples.

The sample holds a few counts of this clonotype. The chain couples TRBV6-5 to TRBJ2-3, with 9 bases identical to TRBD2. This CDR3 is 18 amino acids long. The V segment lost 3 bases and the J segment 4 bases; nucleotides outside the gene matches: 14. Germline-derived CDR1 and CDR2 are MNHEY and SVGAGI. Here the CDR3 DNA reads TGTGCCAGCAGTTATTCGTCGAGCGGGAGGACTCGGGCAGATACGCAGTATTTT. This sequence encodes CASSYSSSGRTRADTQYF.

The chain uses TRBV12-5 and TRBJ2-1, with 10 bases aligning to TRBD2. The length of the CDR3 is 17 residues. The V and J ends lost 5 bases and 4 bases, in that order; junction bases with no gene match: 11. In germline, CDR1 is LGHNT, CDR2 FRNRAP. The CDR3 nucleotides read TGTGCTAGTGGTCCCGGACTAGCGGCATTCAGGTACAATGAGCAGTTCTTC. Its translation: CASGPGLAAFRYNEQFF.

The chain couples TRBV27 to TRBJ1-1, with a possible D match to TRBD1 (5 bases). CDR1 is MNHEY, CDR2 SMNVEV, per germline (reference sequence). The CDR3 length is 13 residues. With 10 bases removed from V and 0 bases from J, the gap between germline ends came to 12 bases. Here the CDR3 reads CATTTAVNTEAFF. The CDR3 coding sequence is TGTGCCACTACGACAGCAGTGAACACTGAAGCTTTCTTT.

The chain employs TRBV7-9 and TRBJ1-1, with 11 positions matching TRBD1. The CDR3 sequence is 15 residues long. Germline V CDR1 and CDR2: SEHNR, FQNEAQ (reference sequence). V lost 5 bases, J lost 6 bases, and 8 bases stayed unmatched. The CDR3, as DNA: TGTGCCAGCAGCGGCGGGACAGGGGGACTATCTGAAGCTTTCTTT. Protein: CASSGGTGGLSEAFF.

This chain uses TRBV28 with TRBJ2-1; D might be TRBD2 (5 bases). The germline V gene encodes CDR1 MDHEN and CDR2 SYDVKM. The V gene lost 6 bases and the J gene lost 5 bases, with 8 bases spanning the gap. The CDR3 length is 12 residues. Here the CDR3 DNA reads TGTGCCAGCAGCACTAGTGACAATGAGCAGTTCTTC. This sequence encodes CASSTSDNEQFF.

This clonotype was seen more than once but under ten times. J is TRBJ2-2 and V is TRBV19; 7 nucleotides match TRBD2. The germline gives CDR1 LNHDA, CDR2 SQIVND (reference sequence). CDR3 size: 15 residues. The trim removed 3 bases at V and 4 bases at J, leaving 5 bases unmatched. The CDR3 region has the DNA TGTGCCAGTAGTATGGCGGGAGTTTCCACCGGGGAGCTGTTTTTT. It encodes CASSMAGVSTGELFF.

The J gene is TRBJ2-3, the V gene TRBV10-3; 10 bases are shared with TRBD1. The germline gives CDR1 ENHRY, CDR2 SYGVKD. Losses at the gene ends were 3 bases for V and 3 bases for J; bases not matched to a gene: 9. The CDR3 runs 17 residues. CDR3 nucleotide sequence: TGTGCCATCAGTGACCCTACCCCGGGACAGGGGACAGATACGCAGTATTTT. It codes for CAISDPTPGQGTDTQYF.

The chain joins TRBV7-2 to TRBJ2-2; 12 bases match TRBD2. The CDR3 is made up of 16 amino acids. V shed 5 bases and J 2 bases; nucleotides not matched to a gene: 3. Germline lookup yields CDR1 SGHTA and CDR2 FQGNSA. The CDR3 nucleotides read TGTGCCAGCAGCAAGACTAGCGGGGGCAACACCGGGGAGCTGTTTTTT. It codes for CASSKTSGGNTGELFF.

This clonotype was detected many times. The CDR3 here is CASSGTWYEQFF. The CDR3 DNA is TGTGCCAGCAGTGGGACCTGGTATGAGCAGTTCTTC. The chain recombines TRBV28 with TRBJ2-1; either TRBD1 or TRBD2 may supply D (5 bases each). The germline V and J ends were trimmed by 5 bases and 8 bases, with 10 bases remaining between them. The CDR3 has 12 residues. Germline V gene data show CDR1 as MDHEN and CDR2 as SYDVKM.

This clonotype showed up many times. The chain couples TRBV7-2 to TRBJ1-5; D is perhaps TRBD1 (6 bases). The V gene's germline CDR1 is SGHTA and CDR2 FQGNSA. Trimming stripped 6 bases from V and 6 bases from J, with 15 bases between. The CDR3 has 14 residues. CDR3 coding DNA: TGTGCCAGCAGACCCCGGGGGGGCGGTCAGCCCCAGCATTTT. Its translation is CASRPRGGGQPQHF. Complete variable domain (other parts from reference TRBV7-2 and TRBJ1-5): GAGVSQSPSNKVTEKGKDVELRCDPISGHTALYWYRQSLGQGLEFLIYFQGNSAPDKSGLPSDRFSAERTGGSVSTLTIQRTQQEDSAVYLCASRPRGGGQPQHFGDGTRLSIL.

V usage is TRBV19 and J usage is TRBJ2-6; TRBD1 agrees at 12 bases. Trimming took 7 bases from V and 2 from J; bases not matched to a gene: 15. The CDR3 is 20 amino acids. Germline CDR1 reads LNHDA; CDR2 reads SQIVND (reference sequence). CDR3 amino acids: CASTSGIWGQGAAGANVLTF. CDR3 nucleotide sequence: TGTGCCAGTACCTCCGGGATTTGGGGACAGGGGGCCGCTGGGGCCAACGTCCTGACTTTC.

By its share, this clonotype is medium-sized. The chain couples TRBV7-9 to TRBJ1-4; D might be TRBD1 (6 bases). The V gene's germline CDR1 is SEHNR and CDR2 FQNEAQ (reference sequence). The CDR3 runs 14 residues. Trimming pared 5 bases from V and 8 bases from J, leaving 15 bases between. Here the CDR3 reads CASSLPQGWEKLFF. For the CDR3, the DNA is TGTGCCAGCAGCCTGCCACAGGGTTGGGAAAAACTGTTTTTT.

This clonotype has more than one count but fewer than ten. This sequence joins TRBV6-1 and TRBJ2-7, with D perhaps matching TRBD2 (6 bases). CDR3 length: 15 residues. The germline V gene encodes CDR1 MNHNS and CDR2 SASEGT. V shed 1 base and J shed 2 bases, with 12 bases lying between them. CDR3 region: CASSEESSGPYEQYF. Written as DNA, the CDR3 is TGTGCCAGCAGTGAAGAGAGTAGCGGCCCCTACGAGCAGTACTTC.

The rearrangement links TRBV20-1 to TRBJ1-4; 10 bases are a match to TRBD1. The CDR3 runs 17 residues. Germline V gene data show CDR1 as DFQATT and CDR2 as SNEGSKA (reference sequence). The trim removed 6 bases at V and 4 bases at J, leaving 14 bases unmatched. CDR3 nucleotides: TGCAGTGCAACCCGGCGGGACAGGGGACCGATTAATGAAAAACTGTTTTTT. It is translated as CSATRRDRGPINEKLFF.

This chain uses TRBV11-3 with TRBJ2-2, with a tentative D call TRBD2 (6 bases). V shed 8 bases and J shed 3 bases, with 13 bases lying between them. The CDR3 loop spans 14 amino acids. Germline loops: CDR1 SGHNT, CDR2 YENEEA. This CDR3 is CASQTGADTGELFF. Written as DNA, the CDR3 is TGTGCCAGCCAGACGGGAGCGGACACCGGGGAGCTGTTTTTT. Filled out from reference TRBV11-3 and TRBJ2-2, the complete variable domain reads EAGVVQSPRYKIIEKKQPVAFWCNPISGHNTLYWYLQNLGQGPELLIRYENEEAVDDSQLPKDRFSAERLKGVDSTLKIQPAELGDSAVYLCASQTGADTGELFFGEGSRLTVL.

The rearrangement links TRBV12-3 or TRBV12-4 to TRBJ1-1; a possible D gene is TRBD1 (5 bases). V lost 4 bases and J 0 bases, leaving 24 bases between the germline ends. The CDR3 loop spans 19 amino acids. The CDR3: CASSSSRGGVGPMNTEAFF. The CDR3 DNA reads TGTGCCAGCAGTTCATCACGCGGGGGTGTGGGCCCTATGAACACTGAAGCTTTCTTT.

The J gene is TRBJ2-2, the V gene TRBV11-2; 9 positions agree with TRBD1. V dropped 4 bases and J dropped 3; count of bases not matched to a gene: 3. The CDR3 has 15 residues. Germline V CDR1 and CDR2: SGHAT, FQNNGV. The DNA of the CDR3 is TGTGCCAGCAGCTCACAGGGGGCGCACACCGGGGAGCTGTTTTTT. Translating it yields CASSSQGAHTGELFF.

This clonotype was detected a few times. This chain joins TRBV6-6 and TRBJ2-3; a weak D match, TRBD2 (6 bases). Trimming took off 5 bases at V and 3 bases at J, with 21 bases between the two ends. This CDR3 region has 17 residues. Germline V lookup: CDR1 MNHNY, CDR2 SVGAGI (reference sequence). The CDR3 region has the DNA TGTGCCAGCAGTCCGGGACTGGGAAAAGGAGGAACAGATACGCAGTATTTT. It codes for CASSPGLGKGGTDTQYF.

This clonotype was counted between two and nine times. A read error may produce the germline difference seen at one junction end. The chain employs TRBV7-7 and TRBJ2-4; weak D call: TRBD1 (5 bases). This CDR3 comprises 11 residues. Germline CDR1 is SSHAT and CDR2 is FNYEAQ (reference sequence). CDR3 in DNA: TGTGCTAGCAGGACACAGTACATTCAGTACTTC. Amino acids: CASRTQYIQYF.

The J gene is TRBJ2-1, the V gene TRBV5-1; TRBD2 might be the D (5 bases). CDR3 length: 15 amino acids. Germline assignment: CDR1 SGHRS and CDR2 YFSETQ. V was trimmed by 0 bases and J by 7 bases, leaving 14 bases between them. The CDR3 sequence is CASSLGVVGVNEQFF. Written as DNA, the CDR3 is TGCGCCAGCAGCTTGGGGGTTGTGGGAGTAAATGAGCAGTTCTTC.

This clonotype was counted between two and nine times. The rearrangement links TRBV11-2 to TRBJ2-3; 11 bases are a match to TRBD2. Losses at the gene ends were 1 base for V and 1 base for J; bases not matched to a gene: 1. The CDR3 runs 16 residues. CDR1 SGHAT and CDR2 FQNNGV come from the germline V gene. The chain's CDR3 is CASSLVAGGGTDTQYF. The CDR3 region has the DNA TGTGCCAGCAGCTTAGTAGCGGGGGGGGGCACAGATACGCAGTATTTT.

The gene calls are TRBV7-6 and TRBJ1-5, with D tentatively TRBD1 (6 bases). The CDR3 runs to 15 residues. Germline values: CDR1 SGHVS, CDR2 FNYEAQ. V lost 1 base to trimming and J lost 8 bases, with 15 bases between them. CDR3 nucleotide sequence: TGTGCCAGCAGCTTAGGAGGGGGGGACGGGGAGCCCCAGCATTTT. The encoded protein is CASSLGGGDGEPQHF. The full variable domain, rest sourced from reference TRBV7-6 and TRBJ1-5, is GAGVSQSPRYKVTKRGQDVALRCDPISGHVSLYWYRQALGQGPEFLTYFNYEAQQDKSGLPNDRFSAERPEGSISTLTIQRTEQRDSAMYRCASSLGGGDGEPQHFGDGTRLSIL.

The rearrangement joins TRBV10-1 to TRBJ1-6, with a possible D match to TRBD1 (6 bases). CDR1 and CDR2 from the germline V gene are WNHNN and SYGVQD (reference sequence). Trimming took off 5 bases at V and 9 bases at J, with 11 bases between the two ends. This CDR3 spans 13 amino acids. The CDR3: CASSTGIASPLHF. CDR3 in DNA: TGCGCCAGCAGTACAGGGATTGCTTCACCCCTCCACTTT.